One and the same sample provided the 21 T cell receptor beta chains below, sequenced in a study of CD8 T cells in Susac syndrome. Reverse transcription used about 0.45 to 1 ug RNA and random hexamers. TCRdb independently ran MiXCR on the immunoSEQ multiplex PCR reads; one entry per CDR3 protein. The repertoire holds more than 200,000 distinct CDR3 sequences, with approximately 90% as singletons. Sequenced material: CD8+ T cells from PBMCs. The source of these receptors is a human donor with multiple sclerosis.

This clonotype was seen a handful of times. The genes are TRBV12-3 or TRBV12-4 and TRBJ2-7; 8 bases fit TRBD2. Trimming took 6 bases from V and 0 from J; bases not matched to a gene: 7. The CDR3 totals 15 residues. The CDR3 DNA sequence: TGTGCCAGCAGCCCCTCGGGGGGGGGCTCCTACGAGCAGTACTTC. It specifies CASSPSGGGSYEQYF.

This chain links TRBV11-2 with TRBJ2-6; D is unresolved. Germline values: CDR1 SGHAT, CDR2 FQNNGV. The CDR3 has 13 amino acids. V lost 11 bases, J lost 0 bases, and 8 bases lay in between. The CDR3 protein is CASVDSGANVLTF. The CDR3 bases are TGTGCCTCAGTGGACTCTGGGGCCAACGTCCTGACTTTC.

This sequence joins TRBV7-9 and TRBJ1-1; 12 bases are shared with TRBD1. Germline assignment: CDR1 SEHNR and CDR2 FQNEAQ (reference sequence). This CDR3 is 14 amino acids long. Trimming removed 6 bases from V and 4 bases from J; junction bases left unmatched: 3. The CDR3 is CASRGQGAGTEAFF. The CDR3 DNA reads as TGTGCCAGCAGGGGACAGGGGGCCGGCACTGAAGCTTTCTTT. The whole variable domain, filled in from reference TRBV7-9 and TRBJ1-1, reads DTGVSQNPRHKITKRGQNVTFRCDPISEHNRLYWYRQTLGQGPEFLTYFQNEAQLEKSRLLSDRFSAERPKGSFSTLEIQRTEQGDSAMYLCASRGQGAGTEAFFGQGTRLTVV.

The V and J genes are TRBV28 and TRBJ2-5; 14 positions match TRBD2. J was trimmed by 5 bases and V by 6 bases; bases with no gene match: 8. The V gene's germline CDR1 is MDHEN and CDR2 SYDVKM. The CDR3 totals 16 residues. The DNA for the CDR3 is TGTGCCAGCAGGGGTGGGACTAGCGGGAGAAGGGAGACCCAGTACTTC. Protein sequence: CASRGGTSGRRETQYF.

The CDR3, as DNA: TGCGCCAGCAGCCAAGAGGCCGGACTAACCTACGAGCAGTACTTC. It specifies CASSQEAGLTYEQYF. This chain connects TRBV4-3 to TRBJ2-7, with a weak D call TRBD2 (6 bases). With 0 bases removed from V and 2 bases from J, the gap between germline ends came to 11 bases. Germline values: CDR1 LGHNA, CDR2 YSLEER. CDR3 length: 15 amino acids.

This chain links TRBV7-3 with TRBJ1-1, with D perhaps matching TRBD1 (5 bases). Germline V gene lookup returns CDR1 SGHTA and CDR2 FQGTGA. The CDR3 spans 12 residues. The V end was cut by 5 bases, the J end by 6 bases, with 10 bases between. CDR3 region: CASSPTGPEAFF. Written as DNA, the CDR3 is TGTGCCAGCAGCCCAACAGGACCTGAAGCTTTCTTT.

The V call is TRBV20-1, the J call TRBJ2-5; D tentatively fits TRBD1 or TRBD2 (5 bases each). This CDR3 has 13 residues. Trimming left V 3 bases short and J 5 bases short, with 13 bases between. Germline loops: CDR1 DFQATT, CDR2 SNEGSKA (reference sequence). CDR3 sequence (DNA): TGCAGTGCTAGTCAGGGACGGTTCGAGACCCAGTACTTC. It is translated as CSASQGRFETQYF.

This clonotype was counted only a few times. The rearrangement joins TRBV6-2 or TRBV6-3 to TRBJ2-1; 9 bases agree with TRBD2. CDR3 length: 15 amino acids. J gave up 4 bases and V 5 bases, and 6 bases lay outside the gene matches. Germline V gives CDR1 MNHEY, CDR2 SVGEGT. CDR3 bases: TGTGCCAGCAGTCCGACTAGCGGAGTGTACAATGAGCAGTTCTTC. It translates to CASSPTSGVYNEQFF.

The J gene is TRBJ2-1, the V gene TRBV14; D possibly uses TRBD1 or TRBD2 (5 bases each). The germline V and J ends were trimmed by 5 bases and 12 bases, with 20 bases remaining between them. The CDR3 is 14 residues long. Germline V gene data show CDR1 as SGHDN and CDR2 as FVKESK. The CDR3: CASSFRDRLGGQFF. The CDR3 DNA reads as TGTGCCAGCAGCTTCCGGGACCGGCTAGGAGGGCAGTTCTTC.

This clonotype has just a few counts. The chain carries TRBV12-3 or TRBV12-4 and TRBJ2-3; 10 nucleotides line up with TRBD2. V shed 1 base and J 2 bases; nucleotides not matched to a gene: 3. The CDR3 spans 16 residues. In nucleotides, the CDR3 is TGTGCCAGCAGTTTAGGACTAGCGGGCCTCACAGATACGCAGTATTTT. Amino acids: CASSLGLAGLTDTQYF.

This clonotype showed up just once. The chain recombines TRBV6-4 with TRBJ2-6, with D hard to call. The CDR3 length is 16 residues. Germline V gene sequence: CDR1 MRHNA, CDR2 SNTAGT. V was shortened by 0 bases and J by 0 bases, with 6 bases between the two germline ends. CDR3 nucleotide sequence: TGTGCCAGCAGTGACTCTGGCAGCTCTGGGGCCAACGTCCTGACTTTC. It codes for CASSDSGSSGANVLTF.

J is TRBJ1-1 and V is TRBV19, with D hard to call. The CDR3 sequence is 12 residues long. V was shortened by 10 bases and J by 1 base, with 10 bases between the two germline ends. Germline V gene lookup returns CDR1 LNHDA and CDR2 SQIVND (reference sequence). This CDR3 is CATLTANTEAFF. The CDR3 DNA reads as TGTGCCACCCTTACGGCGAACACTGAAGCTTTCTTT.

This rearrangement joins TRBV27 to TRBJ2-7; tentative D call: TRBD2 (5 bases). Germline V gene sequence: CDR1 MNHEY, CDR2 SMNVEV (reference sequence). V shed 5 bases and J shed 4 bases, with 18 bases lying between them. The CDR3 consists of 15 residues. The CDR3 nucleotides read TGTGCCAGCAGTACCGGCCTTATCGGGGATTACGAGCAGTACTTC. This encodes CASSTGLIGDYEQYF.

This clonotype appeared a few times. The gene calls are TRBV6-1 and TRBJ2-5; TRBD2 matches at 7 bases. The CDR3 is 14 amino acids. With 5 bases clipped from V and 3 bases from J, the junction kept 6 bases outside the gene matches. CDR1 and CDR2 from the germline V gene are MNHNS and SASEGT. The CDR3 DNA follows: TGTGCCAGCAGTTCAGCGGGGCTAGAAGAGACCCAGTACTTC. Its protein is CASSSAGLEETQYF.

The chain uses TRBV11-1 and TRBJ2-1, with D hard to call. Germline CDR1 is SGHAT and CDR2 is FQDESV (reference sequence). CDR3 length equals 13 residues. V lost 1 base and J 8 bases, leaving 9 bases between the germline ends. The chain's CDR3 is CASSLVILDEQFF. CDR3 in DNA: TGTGCCAGCAGCTTAGTGATTCTGGATGAGCAGTTCTTC.

The J gene is TRBJ2-1, the V gene TRBV7-6, with 14 bases fitting TRBD2. The trim removed 1 base at V and 1 base at J, leaving 0 bases unmatched. The CDR3 consists of 17 residues. CDR1 is SGHVS, CDR2 FNYEAQ, per germline. The CDR3 nucleotides are TGTGCCAGCAGCTTAGGGACTAGCGGGGGGTCCTACAATGAGCAGTTCTTC. Its translation is CASSLGTSGGSYNEQFF.

J is TRBJ2-7 and V is TRBV15; 8 bases agree with TRBD2. The CDR3 is 15 residues long. In germline, CDR1 is LNHNV, CDR2 YYDKDF (reference sequence). J gave up 3 bases and V 1 base, and 5 bases lay outside the gene matches. The CDR3 loop is CATSRAHSGSYEQYF. In DNA, the CDR3 is TGTGCCACCAGCAGAGCTCACAGCGGGAGCTACGAGCAGTACTTC. The variable domain in full, completed from reference TRBV15 and TRBJ2-7, reads DAMVIQNPRYQVTQFGKPVTLSCSQTLNHNVMYWYQQKSSQAPKLLFHYYDKDFNNEADTPDNFQSRRPNTSFCFLDIRSPGLGDTAMYLCATSRAHSGSYEQYFGPGTRLTVT.

The chain joins TRBV9 to TRBJ2-1; D is possibly TRBD1 or TRBD2 (5 bases each). The germline V gene encodes CDR1 SGDLS and CDR2 YYNGEE. The V and J ends lost 0 bases and 6 bases respectively, with 16 bases between them. The CDR3 contains 16 residues. CDR3 nucleotides: TGTGCCAGCAGCGTAGATTGGGGGTTGGGGAGCAATGAGCAGTTCTTC. It codes for CASSVDWGLGSNEQFF.

The genes are TRBV6-5 and TRBJ2-3, with 7 bases matching TRBD1. Germline values: CDR1 MNHEY, CDR2 SVGAGI. V gave up 5 bases and J gave up 2 bases; unmatched junction bases: 4. The CDR3 covers 14 residues. This CDR3 reads CASSLDRDTDTQYF. In nucleotides, the CDR3 is TGTGCCAGCAGTCTCGACAGGGACACAGATACGCAGTATTTT.

The chain joins TRBV4-2 to TRBJ2-7; 14 bases are a match to TRBD2. The length of the CDR3 is 17 residues. Germline V CDR1 and CDR2: LGHNA, YNFKEQ. The trim removed 3 bases at V and 0 bases at J, leaving 4 bases unmatched. CDR3 sequence reads: CASSQGLAGVSSYEQYF. In DNA, the CDR3 is TGTGCCAGCAGCCAGGGACTAGCGGGAGTCTCCTCCTACGAGCAGTACTTC.

This sequence joins TRBV5-1 and TRBJ1-2, with 8 positions matching TRBD1. The V gene's germline CDR1 is SGHRS and CDR2 YFSETQ. The CDR3 is 17 residues long. With 4 bases clipped from V and 4 bases from J, the junction kept 15 bases outside the gene matches. Here the CDR3 DNA reads TGCGCCAGCAGCCCCGAGAGGACAGGGACTCCTGGCTATGGCTACACCTTC. Translation gives CASSPERTGTPGYGYTF.